This T cell receptor (beta chain) emerged from a study of CD8 T cells in Susac syndrome. With random hexamers, reverse transcription was performed on about 0.5 to 1 ug of RNA. Via MiXCR, TCRdb re-called the immunoSEQ multiplex PCR reads, giving one row per CDR3 protein. The sample comprises about 140,000 distinct CDR3 sequences, 90% to 97% of which are singletons, and 0.065% to 0.1% rests with the top ten. High-throughput TCR beta sequencing covered peripheral CD8+ and CD4+ T cells. This CDR3 comprises 16 residues. Germline lookup yields CDR1 MNHEY and CDR2 SVGEGT. V lost 2 bases, J lost 0 bases, and 13 bases lay in between.

Specimen: CD4+ T cells from PBMCs. This TCR derives from a human donor with Susac syndrome. The chain is built from TRBV6-2 or TRBV6-3 and TRBJ1-1, with D maybe TRBD1 (6 bases). CDR3 sequence: CASSYARTALNTEAFF. The CDR3, as DNA: TGTGCCAGCAGTTACGCCCGGACAGCTCTGAACACTGAAGCTTTCTTT.